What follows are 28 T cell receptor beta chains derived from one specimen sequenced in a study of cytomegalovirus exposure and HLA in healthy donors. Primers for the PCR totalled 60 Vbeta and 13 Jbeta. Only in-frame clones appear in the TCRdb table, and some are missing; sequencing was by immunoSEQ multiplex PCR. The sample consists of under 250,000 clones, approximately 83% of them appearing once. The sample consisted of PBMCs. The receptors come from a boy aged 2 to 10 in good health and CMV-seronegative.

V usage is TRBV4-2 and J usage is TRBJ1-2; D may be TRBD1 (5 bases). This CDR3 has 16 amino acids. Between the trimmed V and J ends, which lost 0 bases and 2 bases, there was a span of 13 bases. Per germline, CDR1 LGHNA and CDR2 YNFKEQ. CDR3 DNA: TGTGCCAGCAGCCAAGATTTCCAGGGCAGAAACTATGGCTACACCTTC. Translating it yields CASSQDFQGRNYGYTF.

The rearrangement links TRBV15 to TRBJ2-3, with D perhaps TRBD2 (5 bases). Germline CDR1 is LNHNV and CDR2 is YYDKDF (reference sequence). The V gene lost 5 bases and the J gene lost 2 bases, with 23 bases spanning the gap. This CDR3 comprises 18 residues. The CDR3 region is CATSPPGLAGSYTDTQYF. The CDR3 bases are TGTGCCACCAGCCCTCCCGGGCTAGCTGGATCCTACACAGATACGCAGTATTTT.

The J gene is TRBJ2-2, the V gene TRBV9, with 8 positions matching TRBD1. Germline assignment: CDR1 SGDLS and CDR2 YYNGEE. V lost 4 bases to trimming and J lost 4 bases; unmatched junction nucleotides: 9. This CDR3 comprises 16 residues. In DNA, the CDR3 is TGTGCCAGCAGCCCCCGGGGGACAGGTAGCACCGGGGAGCTGTTTTTT. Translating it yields CASSPRGTGSTGELFF. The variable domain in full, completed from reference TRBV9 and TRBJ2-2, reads DSGVTQTPKHLITATGQRVTLRCSPRSGDLSVYWYQQSLDQGLQFLIQYYNGEERAKGNILERFSAQQFPDLHSELNLSSLELGDSALYFCASSPRGTGSTGELFFGEGSRLTVL.

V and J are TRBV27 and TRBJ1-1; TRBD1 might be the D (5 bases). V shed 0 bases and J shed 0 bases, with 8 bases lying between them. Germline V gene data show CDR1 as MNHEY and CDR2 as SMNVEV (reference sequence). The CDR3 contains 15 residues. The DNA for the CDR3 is TGTGCCAGCAGTTTATCAGACAGCATGAACACTGAAGCTTTCTTT. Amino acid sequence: CASSLSDSMNTEAFF.

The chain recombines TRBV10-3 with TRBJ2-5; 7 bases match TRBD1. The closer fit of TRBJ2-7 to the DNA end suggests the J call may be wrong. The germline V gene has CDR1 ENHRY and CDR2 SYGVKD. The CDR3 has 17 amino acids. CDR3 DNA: TGTGCCATCAGTCGAGGGTCCCTGACAGGGAAAAACTACGAGCAGTACTTC. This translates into CAISRGSLTGKNYEQYF.

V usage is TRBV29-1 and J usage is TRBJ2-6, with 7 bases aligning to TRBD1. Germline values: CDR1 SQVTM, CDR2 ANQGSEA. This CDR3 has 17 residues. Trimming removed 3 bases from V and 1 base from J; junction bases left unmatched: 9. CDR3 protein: CSVDRVGRGSGANVLTF. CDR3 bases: TGCAGCGTTGACCGTGTGGGCAGGGGGTCTGGGGCCAACGTCCTGACTTTC.

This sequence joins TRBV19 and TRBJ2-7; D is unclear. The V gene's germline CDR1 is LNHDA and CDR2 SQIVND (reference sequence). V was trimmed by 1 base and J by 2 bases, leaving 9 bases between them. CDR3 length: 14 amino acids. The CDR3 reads CASSIVVAAYEQYF. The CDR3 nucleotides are TGTGCCAGTAGTATAGTCGTGGCAGCCTACGAGCAGTACTTC.

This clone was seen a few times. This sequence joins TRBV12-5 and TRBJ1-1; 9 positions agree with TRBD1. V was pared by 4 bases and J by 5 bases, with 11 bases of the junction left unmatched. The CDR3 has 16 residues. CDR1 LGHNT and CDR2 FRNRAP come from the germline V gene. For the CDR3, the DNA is TGTGCTAGTGGTTCCAACCCGGGACAGGGCCGGACTGAAGCTTTCTTT. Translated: CASGSNPGQGRTEAFF.

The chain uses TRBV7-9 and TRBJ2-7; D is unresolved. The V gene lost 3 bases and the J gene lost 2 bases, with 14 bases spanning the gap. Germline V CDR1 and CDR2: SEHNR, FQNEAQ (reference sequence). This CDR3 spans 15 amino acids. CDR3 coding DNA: TGTGCCAGCAGCTTGGGCCCCCCAAGAGCCTACGAGCAGTACTTC. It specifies CASSLGPPRAYEQYF.

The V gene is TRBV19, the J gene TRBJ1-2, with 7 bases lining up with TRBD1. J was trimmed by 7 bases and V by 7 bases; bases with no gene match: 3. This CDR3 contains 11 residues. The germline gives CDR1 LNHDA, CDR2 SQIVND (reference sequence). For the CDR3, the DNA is TGTGCCAGTACCACAGGGGCTGGCTACACCTTC. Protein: CASTTGAGYTF.

The CDR3 sequence is CASSQDIRGNEQFF. In nucleotides, the CDR3 is TGCGCCAGCAGCCAAGATATCCGCGGGAATGAGCAGTTCTTC. The rearrangement links TRBV4-1 to TRBJ2-1; TRBD2 might be the D (5 bases). The CDR3 is made up of 14 amino acids. In germline, CDR1 is MGHRA, CDR2 YSYEKL. V dropped 0 bases and J dropped 7 bases, with 10 bases sitting between them.

In DNA form, the CDR3 reads TGTGCCAGCAGCGTAGCCCCTAGCGTTAGAGAGACCCAGTACTTC. The encoded protein is CASSVAPSVRETQYF. The V gene is TRBV9, the J gene TRBJ2-5; possibly TRBD2 for D (6 bases). This CDR3 region has 15 residues. The germline V and J ends were trimmed by 0 bases and 4 bases, with 13 bases remaining between them. Germline-derived CDR1 and CDR2 are SGDLS and YYNGEE.

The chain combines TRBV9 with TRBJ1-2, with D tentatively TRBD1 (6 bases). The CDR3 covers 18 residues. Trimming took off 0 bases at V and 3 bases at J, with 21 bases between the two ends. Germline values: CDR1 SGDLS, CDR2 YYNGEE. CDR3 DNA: TGTGCCAGCAGCGTAGGCGAGCAGGGTCTTTCAGGGGACTATGGCTACACCTTC. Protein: CASSVGEQGLSGDYGYTF.

The CDR3 coding sequence is TGTGCCAGCAGTGAAGCCGGAGGGAACGACGAGCAGTACTTC. The encoded protein is CASSEAGGNDEQYF. This chain links TRBV2 with TRBJ2-5, with D possibly matching TRBD2 (6 bases). Matching the DNA end better, TRBJ2-7 makes the J call doubtful. This CDR3 spans 14 amino acids. Germline CDR1 is SNHLY and CDR2 is FYNNEI.

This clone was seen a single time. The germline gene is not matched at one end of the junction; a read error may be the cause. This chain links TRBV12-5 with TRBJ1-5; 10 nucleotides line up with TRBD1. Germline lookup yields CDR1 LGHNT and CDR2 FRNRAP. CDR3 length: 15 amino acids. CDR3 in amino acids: CASGLDRGRNRPQHF. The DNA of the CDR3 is TGTGCTAGTGGCCTAGACAGGGGGCGAAATCGGCCCCAGCATTTT.

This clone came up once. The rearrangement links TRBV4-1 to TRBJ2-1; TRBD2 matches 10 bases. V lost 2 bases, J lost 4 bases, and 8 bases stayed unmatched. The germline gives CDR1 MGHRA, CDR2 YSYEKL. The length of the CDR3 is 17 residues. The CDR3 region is CASSQTLAGAAYNEQFF. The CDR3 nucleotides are TGCGCCAGCAGCCAAACCCTAGCGGGGGCCGCTTACAATGAGCAGTTCTTC.

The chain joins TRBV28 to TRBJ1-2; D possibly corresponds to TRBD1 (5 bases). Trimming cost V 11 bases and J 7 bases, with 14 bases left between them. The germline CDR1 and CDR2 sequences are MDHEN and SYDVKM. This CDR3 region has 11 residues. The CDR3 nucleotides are TGTGCCGAATCAGGGATTACTGGCTACACCTTC. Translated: CAESGITGYTF.

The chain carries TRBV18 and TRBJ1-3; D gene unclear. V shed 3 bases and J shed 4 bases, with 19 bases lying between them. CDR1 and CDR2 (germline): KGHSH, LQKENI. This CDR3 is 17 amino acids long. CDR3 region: CASSPAGFSPSGNTIYF. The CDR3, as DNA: TGTGCCAGCTCACCCGCGGGTTTTTCTCCTTCAGGAAACACCATATATTTT.

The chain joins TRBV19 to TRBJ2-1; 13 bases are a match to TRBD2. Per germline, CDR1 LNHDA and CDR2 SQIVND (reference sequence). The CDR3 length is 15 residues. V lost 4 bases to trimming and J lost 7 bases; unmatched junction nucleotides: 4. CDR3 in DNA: TGTGCCAGTAGTACGGGACTAGCGGGGTGGAATGAGCAGTTCTTC. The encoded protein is CASSTGLAGWNEQFF.

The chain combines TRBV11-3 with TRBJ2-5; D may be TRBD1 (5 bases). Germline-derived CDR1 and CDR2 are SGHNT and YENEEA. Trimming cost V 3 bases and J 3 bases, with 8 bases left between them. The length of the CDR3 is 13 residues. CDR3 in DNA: TGTGCCAGCAGCTTCGAAGGGGAAGAGACCCAGTACTTC. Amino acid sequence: CASSFEGEETQYF.

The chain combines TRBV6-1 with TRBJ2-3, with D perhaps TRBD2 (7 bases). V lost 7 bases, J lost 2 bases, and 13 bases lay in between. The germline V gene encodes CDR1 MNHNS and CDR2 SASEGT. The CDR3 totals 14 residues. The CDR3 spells CASTEGGDTDTQYF. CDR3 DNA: TGTGCCAGCACCGAAGGGGGGGACACAGATACGCAGTATTTT.

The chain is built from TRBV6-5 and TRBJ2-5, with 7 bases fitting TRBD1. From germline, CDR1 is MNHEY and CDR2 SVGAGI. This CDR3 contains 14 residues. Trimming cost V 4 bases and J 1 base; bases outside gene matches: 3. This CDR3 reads CASSWGQTQETQYF. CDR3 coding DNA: TGTGCCAGCAGTTGGGGACAGACCCAAGAGACCCAGTACTTC.

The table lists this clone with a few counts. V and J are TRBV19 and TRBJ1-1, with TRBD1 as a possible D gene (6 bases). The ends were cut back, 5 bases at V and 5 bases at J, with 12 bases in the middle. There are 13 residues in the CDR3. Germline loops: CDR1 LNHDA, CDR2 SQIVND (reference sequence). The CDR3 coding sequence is TGTGCCAGTAGTTGGACAGCTGCGACTGAAGCTTTCTTT. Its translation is CASSWTAATEAFF.

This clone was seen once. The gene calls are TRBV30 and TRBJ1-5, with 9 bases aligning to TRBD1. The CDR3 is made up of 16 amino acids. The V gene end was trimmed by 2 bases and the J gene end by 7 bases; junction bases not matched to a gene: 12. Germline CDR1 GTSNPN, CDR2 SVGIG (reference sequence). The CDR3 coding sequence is TGTGCCTGGAGTCAACATGGGACAGGGACGGACCAGCCCCAGCATTTT. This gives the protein CAWSQHGTGTDQPQHF.

The DNA for the CDR3 is TGCGCCAGCAGGGTCGGGGACAGGGGGACTGAAGCTTTCTTT. Encoded protein: CASRVGDRGTEAFF. This chain joins TRBV5-1 and TRBJ1-1; 11 bases fit TRBD1. CDR3 length: 14 residues. Trimming at V came to 5 bases and at J to 5 bases, leaving 5 bases not matched to a gene. Germline lookup yields CDR1 SGHRS and CDR2 YFSETQ.

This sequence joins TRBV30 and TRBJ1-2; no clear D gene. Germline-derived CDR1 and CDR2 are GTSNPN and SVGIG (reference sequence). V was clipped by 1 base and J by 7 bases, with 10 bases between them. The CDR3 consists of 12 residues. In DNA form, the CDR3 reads TGTGCCTGGAGTGCAGGTTCGCCTGGCTACACCTTC. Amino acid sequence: CAWSAGSPGYTF.

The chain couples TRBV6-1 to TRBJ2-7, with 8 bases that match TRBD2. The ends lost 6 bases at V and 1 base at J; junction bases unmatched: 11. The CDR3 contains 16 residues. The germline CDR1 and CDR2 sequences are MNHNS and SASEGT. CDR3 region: CASREYRAGGSYEQYF. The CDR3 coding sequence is TGTGCCAGCAGGGAATATAGGGCGGGAGGATCCTACGAGCAGTACTTC.

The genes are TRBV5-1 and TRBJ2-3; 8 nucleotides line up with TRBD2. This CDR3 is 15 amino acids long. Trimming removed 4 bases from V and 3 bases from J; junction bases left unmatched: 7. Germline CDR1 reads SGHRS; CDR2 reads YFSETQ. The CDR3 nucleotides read TGCGCCAGCAGCATCTTTCGGGGGGGAACAGATACGCAGTATTTT. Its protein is CASSIFRGGTDTQYF. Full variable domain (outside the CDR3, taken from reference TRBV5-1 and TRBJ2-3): KAGVTQTPRYLIKTRGQQVTLSCSPISGHRSVSWYQQTPGQGLQFLFEYFSETQRNKGNFPGRFSGRQFSNSRSEMNVSTLELGDSALYLCASSIFRGGTDTQYFGPGTRLTVL.